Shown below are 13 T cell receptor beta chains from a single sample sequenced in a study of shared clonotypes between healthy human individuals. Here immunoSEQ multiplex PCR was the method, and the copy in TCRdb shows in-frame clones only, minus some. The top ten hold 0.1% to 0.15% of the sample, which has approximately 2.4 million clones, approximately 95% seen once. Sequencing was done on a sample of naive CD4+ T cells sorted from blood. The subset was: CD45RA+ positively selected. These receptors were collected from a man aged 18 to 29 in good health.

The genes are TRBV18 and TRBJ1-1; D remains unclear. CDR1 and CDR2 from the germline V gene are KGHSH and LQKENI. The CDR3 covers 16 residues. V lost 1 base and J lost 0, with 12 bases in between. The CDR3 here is CASSPQLKLMNTEAFF. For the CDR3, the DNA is TGTGCCAGCTCACCACAGCTTAAGCTTATGAACACTGAAGCTTTCTTT. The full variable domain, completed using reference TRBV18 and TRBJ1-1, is NAGVMQNPRHLVRRRGQEARLRCSPMKGHSHVYWYRQLPEEGLKFMVYLQKENIIDESGMPKERFSAEFPKEGPSILRIQQVVRGDSAAYFCASSPQLKLMNTEAFFGQGTRLTVV.

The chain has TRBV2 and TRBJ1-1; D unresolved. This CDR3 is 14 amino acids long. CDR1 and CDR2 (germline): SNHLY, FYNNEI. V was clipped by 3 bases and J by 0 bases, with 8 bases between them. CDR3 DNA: TGTGCCAGCAGTGAGTGGCAGTTGAACACTGAAGCTTTCTTT. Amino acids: CASSEWQLNTEAFF.

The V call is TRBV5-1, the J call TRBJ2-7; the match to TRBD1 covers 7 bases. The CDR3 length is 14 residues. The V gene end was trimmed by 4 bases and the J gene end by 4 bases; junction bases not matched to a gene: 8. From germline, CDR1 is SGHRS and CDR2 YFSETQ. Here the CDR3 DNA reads TGCGCCAGCAGCAACTCCGGGACAGATTACGAGCAGTACTTC. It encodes CASSNSGTDYEQYF.

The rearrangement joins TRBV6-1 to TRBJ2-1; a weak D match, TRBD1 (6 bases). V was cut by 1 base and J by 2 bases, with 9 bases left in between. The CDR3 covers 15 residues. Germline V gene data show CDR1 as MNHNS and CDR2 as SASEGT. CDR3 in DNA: TGTGCCAGCAGTGAAGGGACAGCCACCTACAATGAGCAGTTCTTC. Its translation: CASSEGTATYNEQFF.

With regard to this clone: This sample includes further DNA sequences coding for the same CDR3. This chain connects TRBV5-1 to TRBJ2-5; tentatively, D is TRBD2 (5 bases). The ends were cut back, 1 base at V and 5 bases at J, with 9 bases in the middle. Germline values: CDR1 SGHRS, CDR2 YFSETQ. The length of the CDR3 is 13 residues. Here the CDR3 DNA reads TGCGCCAGCAGCTTGACCACGGGGGAGACCCAGTACTTC. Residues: CASSLTTGETQYF.

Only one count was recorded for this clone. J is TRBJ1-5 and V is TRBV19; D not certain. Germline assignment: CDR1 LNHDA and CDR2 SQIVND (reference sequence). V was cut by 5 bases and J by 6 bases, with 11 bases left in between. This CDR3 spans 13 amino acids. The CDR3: CASSPARAQPQHF. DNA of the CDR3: TGTGCCAGTAGTCCGGCAAGGGCTCAGCCCCAGCATTTT.

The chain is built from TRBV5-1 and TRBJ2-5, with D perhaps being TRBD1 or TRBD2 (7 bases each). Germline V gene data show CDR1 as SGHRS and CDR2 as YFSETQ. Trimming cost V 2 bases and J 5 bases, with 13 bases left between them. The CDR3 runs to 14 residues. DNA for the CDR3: TGCGCCAGCAGCTTTACAGGGGAGGGGGAGACCCAGTACTTC. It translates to CASSFTGEGETQYF.

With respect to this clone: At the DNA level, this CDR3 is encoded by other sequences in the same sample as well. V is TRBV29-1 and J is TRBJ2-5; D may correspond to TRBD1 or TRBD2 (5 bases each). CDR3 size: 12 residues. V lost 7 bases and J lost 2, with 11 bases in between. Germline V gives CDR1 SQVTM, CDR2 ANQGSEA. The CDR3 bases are TGCAGCGCGAGGGGTTTGCAAGAGACCCAGTACTTC. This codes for CSARGLQETQYF.

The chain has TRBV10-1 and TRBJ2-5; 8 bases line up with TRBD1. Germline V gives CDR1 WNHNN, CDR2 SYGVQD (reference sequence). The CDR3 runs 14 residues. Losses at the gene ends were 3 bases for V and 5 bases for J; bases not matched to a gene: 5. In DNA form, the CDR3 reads TGCGCCAGCAGTGAAGCAGGGGGCCTGGAGACCCAGTACTTC. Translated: CASSEAGGLETQYF.

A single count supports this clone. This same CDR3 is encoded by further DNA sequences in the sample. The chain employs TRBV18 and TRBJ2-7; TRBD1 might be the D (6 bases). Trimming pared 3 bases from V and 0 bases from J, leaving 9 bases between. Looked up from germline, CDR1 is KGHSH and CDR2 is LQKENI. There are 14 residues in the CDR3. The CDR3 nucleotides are TGTGCCAGCTCACCGGCGACAGGCTCCTACGAGCAGTACTTC. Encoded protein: CASSPATGSYEQYF. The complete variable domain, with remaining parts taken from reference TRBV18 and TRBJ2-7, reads NAGVMQNPRHLVRRRGQEARLRCSPMKGHSHVYWYRQLPEEGLKFMVYLQKENIIDESGMPKERFSAEFPKEGPSILRIQQVVRGDSAAYFCASSPATGSYEQYFGPGTRLTVT.

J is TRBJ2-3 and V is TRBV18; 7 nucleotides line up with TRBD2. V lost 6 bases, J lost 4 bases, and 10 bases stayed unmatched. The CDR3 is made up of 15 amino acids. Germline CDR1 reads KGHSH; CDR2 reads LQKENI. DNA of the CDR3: TGTGCCAGCTCCCGGAGTGGGGAGGGCCCAGATACGCAGTATTTT. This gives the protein CASSRSGEGPDTQYF.

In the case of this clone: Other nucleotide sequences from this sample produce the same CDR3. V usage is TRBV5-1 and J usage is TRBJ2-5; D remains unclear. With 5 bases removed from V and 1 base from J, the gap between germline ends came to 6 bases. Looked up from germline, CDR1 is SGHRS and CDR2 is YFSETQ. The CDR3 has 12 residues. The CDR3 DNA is TGCGCCAGCAGTAGCAGCCAAGAGACCCAGTACTTC. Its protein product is CASSSSQETQYF.

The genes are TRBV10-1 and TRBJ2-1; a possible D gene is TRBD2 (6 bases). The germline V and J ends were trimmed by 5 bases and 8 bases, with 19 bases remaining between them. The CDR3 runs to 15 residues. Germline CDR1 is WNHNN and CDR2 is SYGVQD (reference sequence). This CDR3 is CASSSGGPGVDEQFF. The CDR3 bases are TGCGCCAGCAGTTCCGGTGGTCCGGGGGTCGATGAGCAGTTCTTC.